This entry is about one T cell receptor (beta chain). As yet, its antigen is unknown. These data belong to a study of shared clonotypes between healthy human individuals. Study observations and caveats: Shared clonotypes: 4.5% to 6% naive CD4, approximately 3.4% naive CD8, about 2.4% memory CD4, 0.4% memory CD8.

In the sorted-subset replicate PCRs, 200 ng DNA, 30,000 or so T cell genomes, was used. Assay used: immunoSEQ multiplex PCR; TCRdb lists only in-frame clones, some missing. The data contain some 2 million clones, roughly 96% of them singletons. Germline V gene sequence: CDR1 SGHTA, CDR2 FQGTGA. The length of the CDR3 is 16 residues. V was trimmed by 5 bases and J by 4 bases, leaving 20 bases between them. This chain links TRBV7-3 with TRBJ2-5; D is possibly TRBD1 or TRBD2 (5 bases each). Sequencing was carried out using naive CD4+ T cells sorted from blood. Subset described: CD45RA+ positively selected. The TCR sequence derives from a man aged 18 to 29 in good health. CDR3 region: CASSHEGPLKGETQYF. CDR3 DNA: TGTGCCAGCAGCCACGAGGGGCCTCTAAAGGGAGAGACCCAGTACTTC.